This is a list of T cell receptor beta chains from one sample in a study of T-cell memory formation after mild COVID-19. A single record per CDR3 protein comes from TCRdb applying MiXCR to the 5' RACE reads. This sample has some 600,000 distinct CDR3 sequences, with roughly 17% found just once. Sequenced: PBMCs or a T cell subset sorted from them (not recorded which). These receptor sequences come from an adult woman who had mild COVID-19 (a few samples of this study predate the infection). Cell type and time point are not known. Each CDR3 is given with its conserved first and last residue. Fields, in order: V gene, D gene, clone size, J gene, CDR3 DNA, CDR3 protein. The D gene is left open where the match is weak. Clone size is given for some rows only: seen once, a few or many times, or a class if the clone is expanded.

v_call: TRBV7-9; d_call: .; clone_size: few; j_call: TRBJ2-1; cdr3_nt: TGTGCCAGCAGCTTCCGGGGTACCTACAATGAGCAGTTCTTC; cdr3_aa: CASSFRGTYNEQFF
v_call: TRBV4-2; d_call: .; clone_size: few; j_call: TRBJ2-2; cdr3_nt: TGTGCCAGCAGCCAAGGAAGAGTGGCCGGGGAGCTGTTTTTT; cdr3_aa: CASSQGRVAGELFF
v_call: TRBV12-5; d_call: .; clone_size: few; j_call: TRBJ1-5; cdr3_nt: TGTGCTAGTGGTTTGGTAATCGGGAATAGCAATCAGCCCCAGCATTTT; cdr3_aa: CASGLVIGNSNQPQHF
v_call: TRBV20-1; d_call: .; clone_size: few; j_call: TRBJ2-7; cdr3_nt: TGCAGTGCGACGCTCCGGGGAGAGCAGTACTTC; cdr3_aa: CSATLRGEQYF
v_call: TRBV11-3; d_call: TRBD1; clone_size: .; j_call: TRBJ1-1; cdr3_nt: TGTGCCAGCAGCTTATCGGGACAGGCGGGCACTGAAGCTTTCTTT; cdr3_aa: CASSLSGQAGTEAFF
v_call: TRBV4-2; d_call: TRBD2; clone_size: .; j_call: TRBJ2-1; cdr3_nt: TGTGCCAGCAGCCAAGAGGCTAGCGGGAGGTCCGATGAGCAGTTCTTC; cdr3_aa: CASSQEASGRSDEQFF
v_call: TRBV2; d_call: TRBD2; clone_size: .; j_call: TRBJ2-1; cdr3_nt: TGTGCCAGCAGTCCCCTAAGCGGGAAGGCTGGGGGTGAGCAGTTCTTC; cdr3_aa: CASSPLSGKAGGEQFF
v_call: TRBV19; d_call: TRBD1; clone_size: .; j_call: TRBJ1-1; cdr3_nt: TGTGCCAGTAGTCCGGGACAGGGGTTTCTATCGAACACTGAAGCTTTCTTT; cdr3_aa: CASSPGQGFLSNTEAFF
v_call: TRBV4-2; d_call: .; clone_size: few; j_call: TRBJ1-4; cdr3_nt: TGTGCCAGCAGCCAAGACTCGTACAGCAATAATGAAAAACTGTTTTTT; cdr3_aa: CASSQDSYSNNEKLFF
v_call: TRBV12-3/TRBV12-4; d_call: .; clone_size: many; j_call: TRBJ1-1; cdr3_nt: TGTGCCAGCAGACCAACACAGCTACTGGTTGAGGCTTTCTTT; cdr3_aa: CASRPTQLLVEAFF
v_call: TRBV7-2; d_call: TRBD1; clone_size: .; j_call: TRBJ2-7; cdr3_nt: TGTGCCAGCAGCTTTCCCGGGACAGGGATCTACGAGCAGTACTTC; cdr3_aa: CASSFPGTGIYEQYF
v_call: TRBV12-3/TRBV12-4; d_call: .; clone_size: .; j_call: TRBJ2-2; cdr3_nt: TGTGCCAGCAGTTTGAGATGGGGCACCGGGGAGCTGTTTTTT; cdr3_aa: CASSLRWGTGELFF
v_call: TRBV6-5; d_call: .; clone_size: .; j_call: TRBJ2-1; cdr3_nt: TGTGCCAGCAGGGACCGACTAATTTCCTACAATGAGCAGTTCTTC; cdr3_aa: CASRDRLISYNEQFF
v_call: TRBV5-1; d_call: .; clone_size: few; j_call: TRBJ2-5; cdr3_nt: TGCGCCAGCGGCGGGACAGAAAAAGAGACCCAGTACTTC; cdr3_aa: CASGGTEKETQYF
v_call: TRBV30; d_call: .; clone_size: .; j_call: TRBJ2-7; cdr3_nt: TGTGCCTGGAGAGGGGCGCCGGGCTACGAGCAGTACTTC; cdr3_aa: CAWRGAPGYEQYF
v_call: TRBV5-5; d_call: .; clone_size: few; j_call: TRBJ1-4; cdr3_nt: TGTGCCAGCAGCCGCGGGACTGAAAAACTGTTTTTT; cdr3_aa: CASSRGTEKLFF
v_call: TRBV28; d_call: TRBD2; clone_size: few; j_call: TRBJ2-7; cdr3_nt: TGTGCCAGCAGTCCCCTGTTGGGACTAGCGGGTTCCTACGAGCAGTACTTC; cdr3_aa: CASSPLLGLAGSYEQYF
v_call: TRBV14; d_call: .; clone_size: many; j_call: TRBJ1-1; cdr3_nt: TGTGCCAGCAGCCGCGGACAGCTCAGCACTGAAGCTTTCTTT; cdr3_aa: CASSRGQLSTEAFF
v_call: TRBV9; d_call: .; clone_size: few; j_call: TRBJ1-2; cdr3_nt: TGTGCCAGCAGCGGACTCCCCGGACAGCCCAGAGGATATGGCTACACCTTC; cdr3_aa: CASSGLPGQPRGYGYTF
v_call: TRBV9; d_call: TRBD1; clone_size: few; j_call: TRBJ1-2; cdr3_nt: TGTGCCAGCAGCGTAGCAGAGGGCCGCCGGGACAGGGGCCACTATGGCTACACCTTC; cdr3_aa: CASSVAEGRRDRGHYGYTF
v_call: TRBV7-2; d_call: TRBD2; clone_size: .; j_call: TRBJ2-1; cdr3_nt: TGTGCCAGCAGCTTGGAAGCGGGGGGAGACTACAATGAGCAGTTCTTC; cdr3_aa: CASSLEAGGDYNEQFF
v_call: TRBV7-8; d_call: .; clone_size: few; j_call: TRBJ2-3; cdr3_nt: TGTGCCAGCAGCAGCCGCGGGCAGTGGGCCACAGATACGCAGTATTTT; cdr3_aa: CASSSRGQWATDTQYF
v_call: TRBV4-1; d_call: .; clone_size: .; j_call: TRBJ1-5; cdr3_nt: TGCGCCAGCAGCCAAGATTCAGGTTGGTCTGGTGATGGGGGTTTATATCAGCCCCAGCATTTT; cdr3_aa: CASSQDSGWSGDGGLYQPQHF
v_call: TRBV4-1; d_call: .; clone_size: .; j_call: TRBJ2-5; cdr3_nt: TGCGCCAGCAGCCAAGATCCGGTAGGGGTGGCGAAGACCCAGTACTTC; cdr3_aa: CASSQDPVGVAKTQYF
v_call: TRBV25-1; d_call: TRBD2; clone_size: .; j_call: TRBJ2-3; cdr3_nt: TGTGCCAGCAGTGCGGCTAGCGGGGGATACACAGATACGCAGTATTTT; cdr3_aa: CASSAASGGYTDTQYF
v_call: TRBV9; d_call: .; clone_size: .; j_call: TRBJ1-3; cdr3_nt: TGTGCCAGCAGCGTAGCGCTAGTCGGACCTGGAAACACCATATATTTT; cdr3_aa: CASSVALVGPGNTIYF
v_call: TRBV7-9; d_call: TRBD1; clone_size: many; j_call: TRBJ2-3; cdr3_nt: TGTGCCAGCAGCTCAACCCGGACAGGGGTCACAGATACGCAGTATTTT; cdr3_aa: CASSSTRTGVTDTQYF
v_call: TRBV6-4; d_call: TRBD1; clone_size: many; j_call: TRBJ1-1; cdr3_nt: TGTGCCAGCAGTGCCCACGGGGACAGGGGAGAAGCTTTCTTT; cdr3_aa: CASSAHGDRGEAFF
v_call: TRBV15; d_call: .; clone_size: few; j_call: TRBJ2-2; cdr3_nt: TGTGCCACCAGCCAACAGGGGGGGGCTTACGGGGAGCTGTTTTTT; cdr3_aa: CATSQQGGAYGELFF
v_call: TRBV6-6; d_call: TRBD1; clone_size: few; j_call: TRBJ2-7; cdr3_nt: TGTGCCAGCAGTTACGACAGGACAGGGGCCTACGAGCAGTACTTC; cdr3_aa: CASSYDRTGAYEQYF
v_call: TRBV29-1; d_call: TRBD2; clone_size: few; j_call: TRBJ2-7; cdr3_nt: TGCAGCGTTGTAGGCGGGAGGTCCGATTTGGATCCCTACGAGCAGTACTTC; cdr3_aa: CSVVGGRSDLDPYEQYF
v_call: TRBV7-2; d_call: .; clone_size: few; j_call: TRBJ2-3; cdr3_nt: TGTGCCAGCAGCTTAAAGGCCGCGACAGCAGATACGCAGTATTTT; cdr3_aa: CASSLKAATADTQYF
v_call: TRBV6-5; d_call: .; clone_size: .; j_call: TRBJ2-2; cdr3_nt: TGTGCCAGCAGTTATTGGGGTAGCGTCACCGGGGAGCTGTTTTTT; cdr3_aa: CASSYWGSVTGELFF
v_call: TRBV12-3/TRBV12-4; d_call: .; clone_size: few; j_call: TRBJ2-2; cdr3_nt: TGTGCCCTAGGCTACATTTCCACCGGGGAGCTGTTTTTT; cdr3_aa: CALGYISTGELFF
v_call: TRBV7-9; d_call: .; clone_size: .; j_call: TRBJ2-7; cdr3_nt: TGTGCCAGCAGCTTAGCGGAGGGTACCTACGAGCAGTACTTC; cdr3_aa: CASSLAEGTYEQYF
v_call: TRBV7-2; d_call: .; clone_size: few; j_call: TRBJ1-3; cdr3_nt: TGTGCCAGCAGCCTCCGCCGAACAGCTTCTGAAAACACCATATATTTT; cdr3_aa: CASSLRRTASENTIYF
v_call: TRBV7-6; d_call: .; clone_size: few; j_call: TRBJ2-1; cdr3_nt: TGTGCCAGCAGCTTTGGGACTGACCGGGGGGAGCAGTTCTTC; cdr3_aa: CASSFGTDRGEQFF
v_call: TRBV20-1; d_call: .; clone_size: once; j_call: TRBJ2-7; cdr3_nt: TGCAGTGCAACTCCTTTCTACGAGCAGTACTTC; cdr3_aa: CSATPFYEQYF
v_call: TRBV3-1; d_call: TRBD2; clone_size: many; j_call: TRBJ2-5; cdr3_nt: TGTGCCAGCAGCCAAGCAGCGGGGGGGCGAGAGACCCAGTACTTC; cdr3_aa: CASSQAAGGRETQYF
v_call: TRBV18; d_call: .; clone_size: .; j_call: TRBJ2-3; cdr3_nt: TGTGCCAGCTCACCTTGGGGGGACCGCACAGATACGCAGTATTTT; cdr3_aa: CASSPWGDRTDTQYF
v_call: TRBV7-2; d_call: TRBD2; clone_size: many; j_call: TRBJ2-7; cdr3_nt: TGTGCCAGCAGCCAACTAGCGGGAGGGCCGAGGTACGAGCAGTACTTC; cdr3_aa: CASSQLAGGPRYEQYF
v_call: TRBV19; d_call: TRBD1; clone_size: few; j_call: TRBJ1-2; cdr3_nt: TGTGCCAGTAGGAGATCGGGACAGGGAATTGGCTACACCTTC; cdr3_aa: CASRRSGQGIGYTF